The 8 T cell receptor beta chains below come from one sample, sequenced in a study of T cells after posttransplantation cyclophosphamide. The method was immunoSEQ multiplex PCR; TCRdb's version includes in-frame clones alone and lacks a portion of them. The sample lists roughly 21,000 clones, just over 85% occurring once. Control samples came 1 year after myeloablative marrow transplants with methotrexate plus calcineurin inhibitor. The starting material was PBMCs, obtained 362 days after allogeneic stem cell transplant with calcineurin inhibitor and methotrexate. Source of these receptors: a female patient in her thirties or forties who received an allogeneic stem cell transplant from an unrelated donor, was CMV-positive, and had acute and chronic GVHD. Some T cells may be graft donor cells.

V and J are TRBV2 and TRBJ2-5; the D is unclear. The CDR3 extends over 10 amino acids. Germline assignment: CDR1 SNHLY and CDR2 FYNNEI. The V end lost 6 bases, the J end lost 8 bases, and 7 bases lay between the germline ends. CDR3 in DNA: TGTGCCAGCAGCGCGATTACCCAGTACTTC. It specifies CASSAITQYF.

The V call is TRBV28, the J call TRBJ2-1; maybe TRBD2 (5 bases). Trimming pared 7 bases from V and 9 bases from J, leaving 10 bases between. This CDR3 contains 11 residues. Germline CDR1 reads MDHEN; CDR2 reads SYDVKM. The CDR3 protein is CASTLAGEQFF. For the CDR3, the DNA is TGTGCCAGCACCCTAGCTGGTGAGCAGTTCTTC.

V is TRBV7-2 and J is TRBJ2-1; 11 nucleotides line up with TRBD2. With 2 bases clipped from V and 14 bases from J, the junction kept 5 bases outside the gene matches. There are 13 residues in the CDR3. Germline CDR1 SGHTA, CDR2 FQGNSA. CDR3 residues: CASSLTSGGTEFF. The CDR3 coding sequence is TGTGCCAGCAGCTTAACTAGCGGGGGAACCGAGTTCTTC. The full variable domain, rest sourced from reference TRBV7-2 and TRBJ2-1, is GAGVSQSPSNKVTEKGKDVELRCDPISGHTALYWYRQSLGQGLEFLIYFQGNSAPDKSGLPSDRFSAERTGGSVSTLTIQRTQQEDSAVYLCASSLTSGGTEFFGPGTRLTVL.

The CDR3: CASSRGLEVYEQYF. The CDR3 DNA is TGTGCCAGCAGCCGCGGACTAGAGGTCTACGAGCAGTACTTC. The chain couples TRBV7-8 to TRBJ2-5; 7 nucleotides match TRBD2. TRBJ2-7 matches the DNA end more closely, so the J call is doubtful. The CDR3 loop spans 14 amino acids. Germline CDR1 and CDR2: SGHVS and FQNEAQ.

CDR3 region: CATSVRGLIDEQYF. In DNA, the CDR3 is TGTGCCACCAGCGTCAGGGGGCTCATCGACGAGCAGTACTTC. This chain uses TRBV15 with TRBJ2-7; 8 bases match TRBD1. The J segment lost 5 bases and the V segment lost 5 bases, leaving 8 bases of the junction unmatched. The germline gives CDR1 LNHNV, CDR2 YYDKDF (reference sequence). The CDR3 consists of 14 residues.

The chain uses TRBV6-6 and TRBJ2-1, with D hard to call. This CDR3 is 13 amino acids long. Trimming stripped 5 bases from V and 6 bases from J, with 11 bases between. CDR1 MNHNY and CDR2 SVGAGI come from the germline V gene (reference sequence). This CDR3 reads CASSTPSGNEQFF. The CDR3 coding sequence is TGTGCCAGCAGTACCCCCTCAGGCAATGAGCAGTTCTTC.

The J gene is TRBJ2-1, the V gene TRBV27; D is perhaps TRBD1 (5 bases). This CDR3 is built from 15 residues. The germline V gene encodes CDR1 MNHEY and CDR2 SMNVEV (reference sequence). The ends were cut back, 6 bases at V and 4 bases at J, with 16 bases in the middle. The CDR3 protein is CASRPDTGGYNEQFF. CDR3 nucleotide sequence: TGTGCCAGCAGGCCGGACACCGGTGGGTACAATGAGCAGTTCTTC.

The rearrangement uses TRBV4-1 and TRBJ2-3, with D possibly being TRBD1 (6 bases). V lost 4 bases, J lost 4 bases, and 21 bases lay in between. The CDR3 extends over 17 amino acids. CDR1 and CDR2 from the germline V gene are MGHRA and YSYEKL. CDR3 sequence reads: CASSRLLSTGYADTQYF. CDR3 DNA: TGCGCCAGCAGCCGCCTCCTTTCGACAGGCTACGCAGATACGCAGTATTTT.